This T cell receptor (beta chain) was sequenced in a study of T-cell reconstitution after alpha-beta-depleted transplantation in children. Study findings and constraints: One year after transplant, T-cell counts and diversity came mostly from newly produced T cells. The origin of high day-60 TCRbeta diversity in some patients lay in surviving recipient T cells and thymic progenitors.

Germline loops: CDR1 KGHDR, CDR2 SFDVKD. Between the trimmed V and J ends, which lost 3 bases and 8 bases, there was a span of 18 bases. The CDR3 is 16 residues long. TCRbeta library preparation incorporated unique molecular identifiers. TCRdb processed the PCR reads anew with MiXCR; each CDR3 protein has one entry. The repertoire has about 610,000 distinct CDR3 sequences, over 20% of them found once; the top ten carry under 45%. This clonotype was counted a few times. Its antigen remains unknown. Sequencing used PBMCs, obtained before TCRalphabeta/CD19-depleted stem cell transplant. The chain combines TRBV24-1 with TRBJ1-4; perhaps TRBD1 as D (6 bases). The sequence was collected from a boy under two years old with Wiskott-Aldrich syndrome, due to receive a stem cell transplant. The CDR3 region is CATSDPSVQGGEKLFF. The CDR3 nucleotides are TGTGCCACCAGTGATCCCTCGGTACAGGGTGGAGAAAAACTGTTTTTT.